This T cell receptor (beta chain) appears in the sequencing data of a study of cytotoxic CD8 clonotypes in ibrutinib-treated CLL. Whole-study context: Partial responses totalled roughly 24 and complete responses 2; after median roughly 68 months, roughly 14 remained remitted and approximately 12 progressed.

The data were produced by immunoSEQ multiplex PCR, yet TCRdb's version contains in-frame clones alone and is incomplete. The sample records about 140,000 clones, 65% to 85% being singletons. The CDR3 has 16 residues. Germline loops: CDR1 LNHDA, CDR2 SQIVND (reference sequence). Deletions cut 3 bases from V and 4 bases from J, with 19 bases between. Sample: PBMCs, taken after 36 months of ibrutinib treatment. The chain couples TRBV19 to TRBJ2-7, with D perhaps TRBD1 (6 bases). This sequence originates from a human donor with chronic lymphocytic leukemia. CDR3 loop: CASSIPLGLTGYEQYF. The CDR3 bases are TGTGCCAGTAGTATCCCCCTCGGCCTGACAGGTTACGAGCAGTACTTC.